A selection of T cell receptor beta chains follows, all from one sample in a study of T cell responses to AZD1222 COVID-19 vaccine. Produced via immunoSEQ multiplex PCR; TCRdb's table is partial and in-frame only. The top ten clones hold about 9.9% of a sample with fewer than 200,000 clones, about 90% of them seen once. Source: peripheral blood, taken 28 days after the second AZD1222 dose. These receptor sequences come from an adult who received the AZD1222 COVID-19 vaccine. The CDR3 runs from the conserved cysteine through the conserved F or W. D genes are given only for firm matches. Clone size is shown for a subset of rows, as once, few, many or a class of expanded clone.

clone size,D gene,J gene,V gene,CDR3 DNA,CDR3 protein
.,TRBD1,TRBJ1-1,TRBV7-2,TGTGCCAGCAGCTCGACAGGGACTGAAGCTTTCTTT,CASSSTGTEAFF
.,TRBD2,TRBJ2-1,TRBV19,TGTGCCAGTAGTACCGGGGGGGCGTTCCCGAATGAGCAGTTCTTC,CASSTGGAFPNEQFF
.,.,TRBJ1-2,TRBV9,TGTGCCAGCAGCGTAGTAGGTACAATGGGCTATGGCTACACCTTC,CASSVVGTMGYGYTF
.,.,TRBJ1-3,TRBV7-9,TGTGCCAGCAGCTTAGCGCGGCCGTCTCTCGGAAACACCATATATTTT,CASSLARPSLGNTIYF
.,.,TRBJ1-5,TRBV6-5,TGTGCCAGCATCAAAAGCAGGGATCAGCCCCAGCATTTT,CASIKSRDQPQHF
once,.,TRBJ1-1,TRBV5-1,TGCGCCAGCAGCCAAGAACCGGTACGGGGAACTGAAGCTTTCTTT,CASSQEPVRGTEAFF
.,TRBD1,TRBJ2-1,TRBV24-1,TGTGCCACCAGTGAGGCGACAGGGGGCAATGAGCAGTTCTTC,CATSEATGGNEQFF
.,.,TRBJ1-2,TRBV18,TGTGCCAGCTCACCAGTGTCGGCGAGTGGCTACACCTTC,CASSPVSASGYTF
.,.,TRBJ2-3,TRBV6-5,TGTGCCGCCGCTGTTTCCCGACCCGCAGATACGCAGTATTTT,CAAAVSRPADTQYF
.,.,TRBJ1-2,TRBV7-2,TGTGCCAGCAGCTTAGAGGCAGGGTATGGCTACACCTTC,CASSLEAGYGYTF
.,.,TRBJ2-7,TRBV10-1,TGCGCCAGCAGTGAGTGGATCAGAGACGAGCAGTACTTC,CASSEWIRDEQYF
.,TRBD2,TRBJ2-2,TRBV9,TGTGCCAGCAGCGTAGGGAGCGGGGGGGCCCACACCGGGGAGCTGTTTTTT,CASSVGSGGAHTGELFF
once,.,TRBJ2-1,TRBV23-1,TGCGCCAGCAGTCAATCGTCAACTCGGTCCTACAATGAGCAGTTCTTC,CASSQSSTRSYNEQFF
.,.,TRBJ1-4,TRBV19,TGTGCCAGTAGTACCGCCGACAGTGTTGAAAAACTGTTTTTT,CASSTADSVEKLFF
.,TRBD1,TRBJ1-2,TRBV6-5,TGTGCCAGCAGGGGGACAGCTAACTATGGCTACACCTTC,CASRGTANYGYTF
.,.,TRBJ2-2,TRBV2,TGTGCCAGCAGCGGACCAGCAAACACCGGGGAGCTGTTTTTT,CASSGPANTGELFF
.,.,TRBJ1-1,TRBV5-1,TGCGCCAGCAGCTTAGGGCAGTTGGGGACTGAAGCTTTCTTT,CASSLGQLGTEAFF
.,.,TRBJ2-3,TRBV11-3,TGTGCCAGCAGCTTAGGGGCCCTGGGGGGTGATACGCAGTATTTT,CASSLGALGGDTQYF
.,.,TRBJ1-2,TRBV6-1,TGTGCCAGCAGTGAAGCGGTTGAGCAGCCCTATGGCTACACCTTC,CASSEAVEQPYGYTF
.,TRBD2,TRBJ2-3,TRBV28,TGTGCCAGCAGTTTAGGTGTCCCGACACTAGCGGGGGGGTCTCTCTTGGGAGTGCAGTATTTT,CASSLGVPTLAGGSLLGVQYF
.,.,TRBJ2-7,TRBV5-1,TGCGCCAGCAGCGTAGTCCTGGACAGTCCTGCCGAGCAGTACTTC,CASSVVLDSPAEQYF
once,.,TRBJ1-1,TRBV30,TGTGCCTGGGGGGACATGGGATTTGCAAAAAGGGGAGCTGAAGCTTTCTTT,CAWGDMGFAKRGAEAFF
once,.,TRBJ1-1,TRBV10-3,TGTGCCATCAGTGACAGACACATCCAAAACACTGAAGCTTTCTTT,CAISDRHIQNTEAFF
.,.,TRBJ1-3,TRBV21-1,TGTGCCAGCAGCAAAGTCGGGGGGCAGCCCGGAAACACCATATATTTT,CASSKVGGQPGNTIYF
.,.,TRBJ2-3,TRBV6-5,TGTGCCAGCAGCAAACAGGGGGGGGGCACAGATACGCAGTATTTT,CASSKQGGGTDTQYF
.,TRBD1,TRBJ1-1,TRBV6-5,TGTGCCAGCAGGGGACAGGTCGGCACTGAAGCTTTCTTT,CASRGQVGTEAFF
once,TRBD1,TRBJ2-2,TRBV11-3,TGTGCCAGCAGTGGGACAGCGAACACCGGGGAGCTGTTTTTT,CASSGTANTGELFF
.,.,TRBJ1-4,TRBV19,TGTGCCAGTAGTACGCCCGGGACGCATGAAAAACTGTTTTTT,CASSTPGTHEKLFF
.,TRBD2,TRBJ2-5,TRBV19,TGTGCCAGTAGTCCGCGGGAGGCCCAAGAGACCCAGTACTTC,CASSPREAQETQYF
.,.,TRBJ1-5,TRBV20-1,TGCAGTGCTAGTCGCAGGGATCAGCCCCAGCATTTT,CSASRRDQPQHF
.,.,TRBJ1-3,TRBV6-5,TGTGCCAGCAGTCCCGGGGGCGATGGAAACACCATATATTTT,CASSPGGDGNTIYF
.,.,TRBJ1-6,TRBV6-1,TGTGCCAGCAGTGAAGCGGAAAACTCCTATAATTCACCCCTCCACTTT,CASSEAENSYNSPLHF
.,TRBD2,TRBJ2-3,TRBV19,TGTGCCAGTAGTATTTACCCCTCCCGACTAGCGGGGGCCTACACAGATACGCAGTATTTT,CASSIYPSRLAGAYTDTQYF
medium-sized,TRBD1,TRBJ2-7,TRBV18,TGTGCCAGCTCACGGACAGGGGAGCACGAGCAGTACTTC,CASSRTGEHEQYF
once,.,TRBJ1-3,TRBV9,TGTGCCAGCAGCGTACAAGGTCAGGCTGGAAACACCATATATTTT,CASSVQGQAGNTIYF
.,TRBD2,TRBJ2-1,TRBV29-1,TGCAGCGCAAGGACTAGCGGGGGGACGCAGTTCTTC,CSARTSGGTQFF
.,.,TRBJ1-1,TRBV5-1,TGCGCCAGCAGCTTGGATTCCTTGACTGAAGCTTTCTTT,CASSLDSLTEAFF